This T cell receptor beta chain was found in a study of T cells in localized non-small cell lung cancer. The assay was immunoSEQ multiplex PCR, and TCRdb's table has in-frame clones only and misses some. The sample lists approximately 1,500 clones; around a quarter were seen once. The CDR3 loop spans 14 amino acids. With V trimmed by 2 bases and J by 4 bases, 5 bases remained unmatched. Germline CDR1 GTSNPN, CDR2 SVGIG (reference sequence). By proportion, this clone is large. The sequenced sample was normal lung tissue next to the tumor, obtained before any cancer treatment. V gene TRBV30 combines with J gene TRBJ2-1; 7 nucleotides align to TRBD2. This TCR was recovered from a female donor at least 60 years old with stage II lung adenocarcinoma. CDR3 region: CAWSRSGGYNEQFF. The CDR3 DNA reads as TGTGCCTGGAGTAGGTCGGGAGGTTACAATGAGCAGTTCTTC.